The T cell receptor (beta chain) described here comes from a study of monozygotic twins with inflammatory bowel disease (dated by TCRdb to about 2019). In terms of the full investigation: A total of roughly 28 monozygotic twin pairs were included in the full study, comprising nine German pairs (four IBD-concordant, five IBD-discordant) and 19 IBD-discordant Danish pairs. Each individual had, on average, about 151 000 unique TCRalpha sequences and 181 000 unique TCRbeta sequences available for analysis. Disease-associated traits were sought mainly through comparisons between IBD patients and their genetically identical healthy co-twins within discordant pairs. Here is what the overall study found, with its caveats: The analysis was unable to tell apart different T cell subtypes. No difference in repertoire similarity was observed between concordant and discordant twins, possibly owing to limited statistical power. The results gave no support for a single strong signal or clonotype linked to IBD. TCRbeta repertoire diversity, by inverse Simpson index, was decreased in IBD patients compared with their healthy co-twins. Compared with healthy twins, IBD patients shared fewer clonotypes with other individuals, and the difference was most pronounced in patients with signs of disease activity. Because patients were on differing immunosuppressive treatments, the repertoires may have picked up extra background noise and inter-individual variability.

Library generation was performed with 5' RACE. Preparation of each TCR library used 3,000 to 3,500 ng of total RNA. cDNA was synthesized with SMARTScribe reverse transcriptase in eight separate reactions per sample. Unique molecular identifiers containing a 6-nucleotide sample barcode were introduced through template switching during cDNA synthesis. TCRalpha and TCRbeta cDNA was amplified in two nested PCRs of roughly 16 and 10 cycles, and bead purification was carried out after each PCR. Before amplification, cDNA was treated with uracil DNA-glycosylase and purified using the QIAquick PCR purification kit. The second PCR added Illumina TruSeq-compatible adapters along with sample-specific barcodes. Library quality and concentration were assessed using TapeStation and Qubit, and about 5 ng of each library was pooled. Pooled libraries were sequenced on an Illumina HiSeq2500 single-index Rapid Run with 2 x 100 bp reads and custom sequencing primers. As for the original processing: UMI-based consensus assembly with MiGEC version 1.2.6 was used to correct PCR and sequencing errors. MiXCR version 2.1.1 handled V(D)J alignment, clonotype assembly and CDR3 extraction. Normalisation of gene usage, clonotype sharing and MAIT/NKT TCR abundance was achieved by analysing the top 1000, 10 000 and 20 000 clonotypes per sample. After downsampling to 27 000 UMIs, diversity was calculated as the inverse Simpson index using the vegan R package. Paired Mann-Whitney U tests were applied to discordant twin pairs, and Benjamini-Hochberg correction was used for multiple testing. Through TCRdb reprocessing, the reads give one entry per CDR3 protein sequence; DNA is omitted. These V and J calls rely on TCRdb rather than the paper's analysis. The table held for this sample gives some 200,000 distinct CDR3 sequences. The ten largest clones add up to about 8% of the sample.

From each donor, a roughly 2.4 ml peripheral blood sample was collected into PAXgene tubes and kept at -80 degrees C. Without T cell sorting, total RNA was isolated from whole blood using the PAXgene blood miRNA kit on an automated QIAcube. Peripheral blood from monozygotic twin pairs, either concordant or discordant for inflammatory bowel disease, underwent deep TCRalpha and TCRbeta repertoire profiling that used unique molecular barcoding. For every twin pair, smoking habits were documented, and each individual was categorised as a current, former or never smoker. A word on this clonotype: The clone's antigen remains unknown.

The CDR3 goes from the cysteine to the phenylalanine over 15 residues. A DNA sequence was not provided. The germline V gene yields SNHLY for CDR1 and FYNNEI for CDR2. The chain was built from TRBV2 and TRBJ1-1. Source material: blood. The TCR originated in a human donor with ulcerative colitis or Crohn's disease, or a healthy co-twin of an affected twin (not recorded which). The CDR3 protein is CASSGLGLPNTEAFF.